This TCR beta chain was documented in a study of tumor-infiltrating lymphocytes in primary liver carcinoma. Study-level background: About 3.5 to 7.13 million productive TCRbeta reads were obtained from the samples, with similar numbers across tissue types.

Points on this clonotype: At one of its ends the junction is not consistent with the germline gene, which may arise from a read error.

RNA and DNA were co-extracted from approximately 20-30 mg of unsorted bulk tissue. Chronic HBV infection affected patients, none of whom had received treatment. Tumor regions sampled: superior, inferior, left, right poles, and centre. Starting from 500 ng of total RNA, TCR beta cDNA was produced with a primer in the constant region. Three nested multiplex PCR rounds, a slightly modified ARM-PCR method, built the TCR beta libraries. A C-beta reverse primer was combined with TRBV1-TRBV30 forward primers in the first two PCR rounds, and each round had about 10 cycles. TCRdb processed the multiplex PCR reads anew with MiXCR; each CDR3 protein has one entry. The table records roughly 30,000 distinct CDR3 sequences, 71% of them present only once. The germline V gene encodes CDR1 SGHVS and CDR2 FQNEAQ. The CDR3 length is 13 residues.

Sequenced: liver tumor tissue from sampling region 3. The subset was: tumor region T3, left-lateral pole. V is TRBV7-8 and J is TRBJ1-5; D is unresolved. The sequence derives from a woman aged 25 to 39 with primary liver carcinoma and hepatitis B virus infection. The chain's CDR3 is CVSSLAGNQPQQF. The CDR3 nucleotides read TGTGTCAGCAGCTTAGCAGGCAATCAGCCCCAGCAATTT.